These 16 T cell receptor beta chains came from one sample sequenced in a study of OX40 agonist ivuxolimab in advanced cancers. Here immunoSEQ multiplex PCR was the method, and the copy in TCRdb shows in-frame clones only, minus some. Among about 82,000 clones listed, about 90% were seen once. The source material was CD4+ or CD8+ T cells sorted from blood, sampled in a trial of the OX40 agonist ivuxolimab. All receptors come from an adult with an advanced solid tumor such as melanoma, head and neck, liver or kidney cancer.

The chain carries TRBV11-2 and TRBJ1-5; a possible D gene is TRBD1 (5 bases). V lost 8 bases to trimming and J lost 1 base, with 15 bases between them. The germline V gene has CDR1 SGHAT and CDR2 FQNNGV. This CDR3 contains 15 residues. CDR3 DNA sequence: TGTGCCAGCTCTCAGGGTTATCAGAGCAATCAGCCCCAGCATTTT. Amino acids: CASSQGYQSNQPQHF. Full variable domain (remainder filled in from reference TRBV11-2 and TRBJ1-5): EAGVAQSPRYKIIEKRQSVAFWCNPISGHATLYWYQQILGQGPKLLIQFQNNGVVDDSQLPKDRFSAERLKGVDSTLKIQPAKLEDSAVYLCASSQGYQSNQPQHFGDGTRLSIL.

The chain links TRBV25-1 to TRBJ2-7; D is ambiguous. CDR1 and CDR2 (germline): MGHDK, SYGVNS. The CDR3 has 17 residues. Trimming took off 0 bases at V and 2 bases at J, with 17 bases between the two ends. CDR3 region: CASSEYVTAKGTYEQYF. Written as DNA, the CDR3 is TGTGCCAGCAGTGAATATGTGACGGCCAAAGGAACCTACGAGCAGTACTTC.

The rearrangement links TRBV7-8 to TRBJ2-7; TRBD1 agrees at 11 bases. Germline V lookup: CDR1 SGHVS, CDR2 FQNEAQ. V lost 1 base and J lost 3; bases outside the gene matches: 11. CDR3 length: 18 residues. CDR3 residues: CASSLEESGQGAFYEQYF. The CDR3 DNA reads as TGTGCCAGCAGCTTAGAGGAGAGCGGACAGGGGGCGTTCTACGAGCAGTACTTC.

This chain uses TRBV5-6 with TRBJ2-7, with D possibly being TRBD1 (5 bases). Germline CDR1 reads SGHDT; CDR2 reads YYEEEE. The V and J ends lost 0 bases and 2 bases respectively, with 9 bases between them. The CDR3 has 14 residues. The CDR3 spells CASSLGTPAYEQYF. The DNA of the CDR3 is TGTGCCAGCAGCTTGGGGACACCAGCCTACGAGCAGTACTTC.

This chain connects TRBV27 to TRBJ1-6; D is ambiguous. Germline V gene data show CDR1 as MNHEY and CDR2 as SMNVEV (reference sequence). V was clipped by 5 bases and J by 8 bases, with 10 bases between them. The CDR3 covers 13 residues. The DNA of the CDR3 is TGTGCCAGCAGTCTAGTTAGGGATTCACCCCTCCACTTT. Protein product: CASSLVRDSPLHF.

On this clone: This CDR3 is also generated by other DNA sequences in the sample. The CDR3 DNA reads as TGTGCCAGCAGCTTAACAGATACGCAGTATTTT. The encoded protein is CASSLTDTQYF. The chain carries TRBV11-2 and TRBJ2-3; no clear D gene. Germline loops: CDR1 SGHAT, CDR2 FQNNGV. Between the trimmed V and J ends, which lost 2 bases and 3 bases, there was a span of 0 bases. There are 11 residues in the CDR3.

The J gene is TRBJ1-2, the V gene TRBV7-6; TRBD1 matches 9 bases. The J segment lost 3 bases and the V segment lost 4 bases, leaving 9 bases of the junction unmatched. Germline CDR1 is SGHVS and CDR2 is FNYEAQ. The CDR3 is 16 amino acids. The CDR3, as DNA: TGTGCCAGCAGCTCACGGACAGGGGACGTAGACTATGGCTACACCTTC. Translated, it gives CASSSRTGDVDYGYTF.

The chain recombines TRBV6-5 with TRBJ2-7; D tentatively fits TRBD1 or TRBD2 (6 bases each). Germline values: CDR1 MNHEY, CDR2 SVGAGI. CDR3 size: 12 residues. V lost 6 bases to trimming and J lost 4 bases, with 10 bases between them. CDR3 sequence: CASSQGGYEQYF. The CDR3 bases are TGTGCCAGCAGCCAAGGGGGGTACGAGCAGTACTTC.

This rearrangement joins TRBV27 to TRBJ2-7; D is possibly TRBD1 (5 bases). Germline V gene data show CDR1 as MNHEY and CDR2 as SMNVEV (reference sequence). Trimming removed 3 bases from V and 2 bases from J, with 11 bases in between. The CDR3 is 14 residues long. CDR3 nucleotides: TGTGCCAGCAGTTTTGGGCCAGGGACCTACGAGCAGTACTTC. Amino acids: CASSFGPGTYEQYF.

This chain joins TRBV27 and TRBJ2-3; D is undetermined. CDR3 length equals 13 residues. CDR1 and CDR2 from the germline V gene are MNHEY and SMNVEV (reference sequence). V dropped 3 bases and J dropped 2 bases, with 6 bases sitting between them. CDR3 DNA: TGTGCCAGCAGTTTCCCCCTCACAGATACGCAGTATTTT. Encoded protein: CASSFPLTDTQYF.

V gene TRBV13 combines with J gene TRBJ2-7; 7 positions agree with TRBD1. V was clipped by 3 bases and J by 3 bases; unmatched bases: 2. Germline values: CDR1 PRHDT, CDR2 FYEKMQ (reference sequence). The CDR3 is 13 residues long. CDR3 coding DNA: TGTGCCAGCAGCTTGGGACAGTACTACGAGCAGTACTTC. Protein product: CASSLGQYYEQYF.

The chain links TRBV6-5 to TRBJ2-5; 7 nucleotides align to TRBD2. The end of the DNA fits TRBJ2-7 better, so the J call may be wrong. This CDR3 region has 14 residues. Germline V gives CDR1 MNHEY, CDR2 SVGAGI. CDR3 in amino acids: CASRETGDYSEQYF. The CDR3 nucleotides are TGTGCCAGCAGAGAAACCGGGGACTATTCCGAGCAGTACTTC.

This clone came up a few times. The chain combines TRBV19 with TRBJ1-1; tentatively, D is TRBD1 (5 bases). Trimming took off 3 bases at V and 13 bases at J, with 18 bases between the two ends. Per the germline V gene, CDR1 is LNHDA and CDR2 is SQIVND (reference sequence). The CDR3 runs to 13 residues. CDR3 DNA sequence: TGTGCCAGTAGTATGAAACCGGGACTGGGGAATTTCTTT. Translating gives CASSMKPGLGNFF. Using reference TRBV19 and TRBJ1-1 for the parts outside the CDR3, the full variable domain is DGGITQSPKYLFRKEGQNVTLSCEQNLNHDAMYWYRQDPGQGLRLIYYSQIVNDFQKGDIAEGYSVSREKKESFPLTVTSAQKNPTAFYLCASSMKPGLGNFFGQGTRLTVV.

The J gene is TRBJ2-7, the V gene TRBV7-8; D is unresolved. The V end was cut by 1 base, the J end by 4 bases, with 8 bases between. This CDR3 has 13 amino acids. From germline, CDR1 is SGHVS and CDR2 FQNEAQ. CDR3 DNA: TGTGCCAGCAGCTTAGGGCAGTATTACGAGCAGTACTTC. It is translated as CASSLGQYYEQYF.

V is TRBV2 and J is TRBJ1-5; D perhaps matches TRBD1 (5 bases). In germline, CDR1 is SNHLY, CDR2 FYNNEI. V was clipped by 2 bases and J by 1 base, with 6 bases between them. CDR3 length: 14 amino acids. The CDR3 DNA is TGTGCCAGCAGTGAACAGGGAAGCAATCAGCCCCAGCATTTT. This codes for CASSEQGSNQPQHF. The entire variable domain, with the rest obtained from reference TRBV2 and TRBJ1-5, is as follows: EPEVTQTPSHQVTQMGQEVILRCVPISNHLYFYWYRQILGQKVEFLVSFYNNEISEKSEIFDDQFSVERPDGSNFTLKIRSTKLEDSAMYFCASSEQGSNQPQHFGDGTRLSIL.

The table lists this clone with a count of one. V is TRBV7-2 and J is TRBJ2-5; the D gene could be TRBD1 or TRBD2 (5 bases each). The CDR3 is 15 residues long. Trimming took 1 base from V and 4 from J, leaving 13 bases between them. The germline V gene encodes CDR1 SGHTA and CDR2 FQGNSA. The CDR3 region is CASSLGGAGPETQYF. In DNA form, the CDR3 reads TGTGCCAGCAGCTTAGGAGGGGCAGGGCCAGAGACCCAGTACTTC.